Reported below is one T cell receptor beta chain. Its specificity is not known. This entry belongs to a study of shared clonotypes between healthy human individuals. Study summary: Samples came from a couple of female and a few male donors aged 18 to 49.

Whole-study results and caveats: Investigators collected only blood, and repertoires in tissues likely differ. Rarefaction showed that sequencing of sorted subsets was incomplete (despite large depth). Naive subsets generally exceeded memory subsets in estimated richness.

Libraries were prepared by immunoSEQ multiplex PCR; TCRdb keeps only in-frame clonotypes and omits some of them. The sample has more than 2 million clones; approximately 96% are singletons. The sequenced material came from naive CD4+ T cells sorted from blood. Subset: CD45RA+ positively selected. The source is a man between 18 and 35 years old in good health.

CDR3 sequence: CASSEWEDTGELFF. In DNA form, the CDR3 reads TGTGCCAGCAGTGAATGGGAGGACACCGGGGAGCTGTTTTTT. The chain couples TRBV25-1 to TRBJ2-2, with D maybe TRBD2 (6 bases). Germline assignment: CDR1 MGHDK and CDR2 SYGVNS. Trimming pared 1 base from V and 3 bases from J, leaving 6 bases between. This CDR3 spans 14 amino acids.